This T cell receptor (beta chain) is drawn from a study of PD-L1 blockade in urothelial cancer. Study-wide context: Atezolizumab, begun by patients around 2014, was given at 1,200 mg intravenously every 3 weeks. When blood samples were assessed, the median T cell count was 120,000 to 150,000.

Each individual provided 1 to 8 samples (taken pretreatment and on-treatment). Study results and limitations: It was durable-benefit patients whose tumor-associated blood clones expanded more at 3 weeks.

A word on this clone: Its antigen is undetermined.

The CDR3 is made up of 12 amino acids. In germline, CDR1 is SGHAT, CDR2 FQNNGV. Trimming took off 5 bases at V and 7 bases at J, with 9 bases between the two ends. The protocol was immunoSEQ multiplex PCR, while the TCRdb copy is restricted to in-frame clones and leaves out a portion. The table shows about 100,000 clones, with 90% to 95% occurring only once. This TCR came from a woman older than 75 with urothelial cancer. The sample here was PBMCs, taken around atezolizumab (anti-PD-L1) treatment. The chain couples TRBV11-2 to TRBJ1-5; D call uncertain. CDR3 protein: CASSQDPQPQHF. The CDR3 DNA is TGTGCCAGCAGCCAGGATCCCCAGCCCCAGCATTTT. Combining the CDR3 with reference TRBV11-2 and TRBJ1-5 gives the whole variable domain EAGVAQSPRYKIIEKRQSVAFWCNPISGHATLYWYQQILGQGPKLLIQFQNNGVVDDSQLPKDRFSAERLKGVDSTLKIQPAKLEDSAVYLCASSQDPQPQHFGDGTRLSIL.